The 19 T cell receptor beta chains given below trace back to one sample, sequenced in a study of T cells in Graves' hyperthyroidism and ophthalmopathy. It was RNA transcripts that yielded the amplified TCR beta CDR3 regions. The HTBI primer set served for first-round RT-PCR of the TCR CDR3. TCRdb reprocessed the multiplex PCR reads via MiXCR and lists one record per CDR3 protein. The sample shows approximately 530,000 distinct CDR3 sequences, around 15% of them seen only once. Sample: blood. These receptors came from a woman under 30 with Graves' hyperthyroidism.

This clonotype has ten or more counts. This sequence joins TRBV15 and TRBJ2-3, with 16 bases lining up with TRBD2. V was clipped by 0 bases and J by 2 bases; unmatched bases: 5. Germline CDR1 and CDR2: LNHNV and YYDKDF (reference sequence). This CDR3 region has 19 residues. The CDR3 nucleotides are TGTGCCACCAGCAGAGATCCCGGGACTAGCGGGAGGGCCACAGATACGCAGTATTTT. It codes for CATSRDPGTSGRATDTQYF.

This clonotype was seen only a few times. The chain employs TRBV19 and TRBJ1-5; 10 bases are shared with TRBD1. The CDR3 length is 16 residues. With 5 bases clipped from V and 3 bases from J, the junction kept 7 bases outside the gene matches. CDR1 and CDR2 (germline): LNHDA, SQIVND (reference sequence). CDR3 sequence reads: CASSSRDRGFNQPQHF. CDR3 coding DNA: TGTGCCAGTAGTTCCCGGGACAGGGGCTTCAATCAGCCCCAGCATTTT.

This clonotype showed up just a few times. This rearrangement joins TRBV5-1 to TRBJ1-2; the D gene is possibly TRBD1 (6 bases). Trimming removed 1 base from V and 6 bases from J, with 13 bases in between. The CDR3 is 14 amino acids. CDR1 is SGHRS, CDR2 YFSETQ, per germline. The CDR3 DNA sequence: TGCGCCAGCAGCTTGAGGGGGGGCCGGGATGGCTACACCTTC. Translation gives CASSLRGGRDGYTF.

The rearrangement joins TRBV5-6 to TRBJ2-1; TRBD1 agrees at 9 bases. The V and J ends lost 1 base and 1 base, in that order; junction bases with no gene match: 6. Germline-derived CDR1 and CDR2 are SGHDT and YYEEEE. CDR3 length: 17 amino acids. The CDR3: CASSLMGGTGSYNEQFF. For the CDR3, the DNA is TGTGCCAGCAGCTTGATGGGGGGGACAGGGTCCTACAATGAGCAGTTCTTC.

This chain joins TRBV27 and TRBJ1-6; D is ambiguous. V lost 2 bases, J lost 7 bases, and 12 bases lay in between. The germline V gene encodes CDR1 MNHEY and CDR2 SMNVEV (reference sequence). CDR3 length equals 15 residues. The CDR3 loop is CASSLLGVRNSPLHF. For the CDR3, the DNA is TGTGCCAGCAGTTTACTCGGGGTGCGGAATTCACCCCTCCACTTT.

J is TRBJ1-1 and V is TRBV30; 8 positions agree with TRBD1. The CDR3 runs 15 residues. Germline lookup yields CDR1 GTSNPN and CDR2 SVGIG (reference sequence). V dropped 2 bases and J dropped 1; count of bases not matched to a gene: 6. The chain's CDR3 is CAWSTGQGGNTEAFF. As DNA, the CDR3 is TGTGCCTGGAGTACAGGACAGGGCGGGAACACTGAAGCTTTCTTT.

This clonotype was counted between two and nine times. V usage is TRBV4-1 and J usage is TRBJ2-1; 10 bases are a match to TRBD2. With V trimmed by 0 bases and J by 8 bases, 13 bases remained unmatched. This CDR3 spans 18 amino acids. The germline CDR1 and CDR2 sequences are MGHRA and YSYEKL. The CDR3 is CASSQDLTLAGGAYEQFF. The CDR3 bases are TGCGCCAGCAGCCAAGATCTGACCTTAGCGGGAGGAGCGTATGAGCAGTTCTTC.

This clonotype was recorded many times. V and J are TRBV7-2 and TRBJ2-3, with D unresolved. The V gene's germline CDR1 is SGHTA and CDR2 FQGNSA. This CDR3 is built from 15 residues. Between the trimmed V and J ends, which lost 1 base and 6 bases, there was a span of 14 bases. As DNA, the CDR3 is TGTGCCAGCAGCTTAGTAGACGGTTTGGGCGATACGCAGTATTTT. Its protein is CASSLVDGLGDTQYF.

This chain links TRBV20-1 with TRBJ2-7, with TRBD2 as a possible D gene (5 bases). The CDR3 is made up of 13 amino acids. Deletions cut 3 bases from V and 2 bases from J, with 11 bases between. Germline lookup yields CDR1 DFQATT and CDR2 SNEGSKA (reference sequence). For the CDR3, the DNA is TGCAGTGCTAGTAGAGGGAGCCCCTACGAGCAGTACTTC. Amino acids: CSASRGSPYEQYF.

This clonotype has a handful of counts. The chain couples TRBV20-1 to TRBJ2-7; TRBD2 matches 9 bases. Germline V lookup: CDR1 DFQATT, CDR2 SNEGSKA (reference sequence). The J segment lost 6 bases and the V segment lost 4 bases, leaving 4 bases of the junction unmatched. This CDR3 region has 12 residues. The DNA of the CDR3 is TGCAGTGCTACTAGCGGGGTGCCCGAGCAGTACTTC. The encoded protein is CSATSGVPEQYF.

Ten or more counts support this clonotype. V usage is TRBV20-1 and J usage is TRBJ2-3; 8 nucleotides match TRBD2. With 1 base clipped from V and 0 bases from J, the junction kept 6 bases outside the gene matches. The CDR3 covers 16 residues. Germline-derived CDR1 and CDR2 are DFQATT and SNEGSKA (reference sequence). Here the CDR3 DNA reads TGCAGTGCTAGAGGTCTAGCGGGTCCAAGCACAGATACGCAGTATTTT. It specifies CSARGLAGPSTDTQYF.

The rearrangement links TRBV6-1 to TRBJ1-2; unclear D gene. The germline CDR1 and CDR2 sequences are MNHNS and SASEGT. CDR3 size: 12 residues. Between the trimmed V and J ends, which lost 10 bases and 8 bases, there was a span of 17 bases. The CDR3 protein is CAIASPGAGYTF. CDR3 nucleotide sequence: TGTGCCATCGCTTCCCCGGGCGCCGGCTACACCTTC.

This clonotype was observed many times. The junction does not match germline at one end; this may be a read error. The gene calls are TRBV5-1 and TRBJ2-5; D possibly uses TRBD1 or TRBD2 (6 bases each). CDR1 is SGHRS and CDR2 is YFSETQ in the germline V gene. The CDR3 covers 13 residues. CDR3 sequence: CASSLGGPETQYF. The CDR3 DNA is TGTGCCAGCAGTTTAGGGGGGCCAGAGACCCAGTACTTC.

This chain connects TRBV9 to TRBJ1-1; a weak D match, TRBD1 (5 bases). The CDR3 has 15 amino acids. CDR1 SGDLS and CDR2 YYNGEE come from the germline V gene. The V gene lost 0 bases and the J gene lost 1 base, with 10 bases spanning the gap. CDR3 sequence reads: CASSVGWTPNTEAFF. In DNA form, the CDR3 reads TGTGCCAGCAGCGTAGGATGGACACCGAACACTGAAGCTTTCTTT.

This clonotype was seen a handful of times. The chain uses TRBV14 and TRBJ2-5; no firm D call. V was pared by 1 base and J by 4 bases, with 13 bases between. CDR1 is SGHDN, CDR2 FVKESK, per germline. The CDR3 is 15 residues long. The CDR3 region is CASSQVLGSGETQYF. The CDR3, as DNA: TGTGCCAGCAGCCAAGTTTTGGGATCAGGAGAGACCCAGTACTTC.

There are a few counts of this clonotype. The chain's CDR3 is CAWSHSRQGMGNIQYF. CDR3 nucleotides: TGTGCCTGGAGTCATTCAAGACAGGGGATGGGAAACATTCAGTACTTC. The chain links TRBV30 to TRBJ2-4; 8 bases map to TRBD1. Germline V gene data show CDR1 as GTSNPN and CDR2 as SVGIG (reference sequence). Germline trimming cut 2 bases from V and 6 bases from J; bases unmatched to any gene: 12. CDR3 size: 16 residues.

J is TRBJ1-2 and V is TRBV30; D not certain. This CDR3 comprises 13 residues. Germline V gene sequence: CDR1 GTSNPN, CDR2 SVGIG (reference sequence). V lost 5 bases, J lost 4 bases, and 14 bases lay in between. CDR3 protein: CAWAPDGSYGYTF. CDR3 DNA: TGTGCCTGGGCCCCGGACGGTTCCTATGGCTACACCTTC.

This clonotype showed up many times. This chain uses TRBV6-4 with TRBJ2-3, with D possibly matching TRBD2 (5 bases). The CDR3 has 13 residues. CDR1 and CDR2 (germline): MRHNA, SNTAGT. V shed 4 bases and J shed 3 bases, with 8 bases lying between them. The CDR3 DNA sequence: TGTGCCAGCAGTGCCCTAGCAACAGATACGCAGTATTTT. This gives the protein CASSALATDTQYF.

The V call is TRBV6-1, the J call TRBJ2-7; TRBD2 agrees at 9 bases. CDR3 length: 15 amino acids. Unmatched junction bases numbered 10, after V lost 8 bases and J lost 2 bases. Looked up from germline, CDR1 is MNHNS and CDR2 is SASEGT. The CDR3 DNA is TGTGCCAGCGGCCCGGCGGCGGGAGGGCCCTACGAGCAGTACTTC. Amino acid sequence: CASGPAAGGPYEQYF.